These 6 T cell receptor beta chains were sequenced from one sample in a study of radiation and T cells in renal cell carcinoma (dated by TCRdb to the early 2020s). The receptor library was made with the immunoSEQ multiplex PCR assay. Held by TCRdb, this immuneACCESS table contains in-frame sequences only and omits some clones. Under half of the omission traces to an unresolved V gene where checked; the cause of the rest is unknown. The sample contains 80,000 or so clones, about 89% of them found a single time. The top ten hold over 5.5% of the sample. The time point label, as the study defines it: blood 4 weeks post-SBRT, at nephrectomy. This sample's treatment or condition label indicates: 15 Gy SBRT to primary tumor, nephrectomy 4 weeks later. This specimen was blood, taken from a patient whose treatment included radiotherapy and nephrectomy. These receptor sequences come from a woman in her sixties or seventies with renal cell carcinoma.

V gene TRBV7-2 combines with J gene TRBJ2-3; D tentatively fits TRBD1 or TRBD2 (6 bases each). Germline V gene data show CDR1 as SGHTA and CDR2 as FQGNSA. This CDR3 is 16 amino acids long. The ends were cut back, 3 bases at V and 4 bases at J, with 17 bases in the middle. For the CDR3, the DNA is TGTGCCAGCAGCTTCCCTATAGGGGGGCTGGCAGATACGCAGTATTTT. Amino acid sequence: CASSFPIGGLADTQYF.

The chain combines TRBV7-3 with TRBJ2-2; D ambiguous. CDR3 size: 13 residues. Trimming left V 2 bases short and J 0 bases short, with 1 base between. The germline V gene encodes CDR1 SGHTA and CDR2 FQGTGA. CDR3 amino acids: CASSLSNTGELFF. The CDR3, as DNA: TGTGCCAGCAGCTTATCGAACACCGGGGAGCTGTTTTTT. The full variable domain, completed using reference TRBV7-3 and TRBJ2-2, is GAGVSQTPSNKVTEKGKYVELRCDPISGHTALYWYRQSLGQGPEFLIYFQGTGAADDSGLPNDRFFAVRPEGSVSTLKIQRTERGDSAVYLCASSLSNTGELFFGEGSRLTVL.

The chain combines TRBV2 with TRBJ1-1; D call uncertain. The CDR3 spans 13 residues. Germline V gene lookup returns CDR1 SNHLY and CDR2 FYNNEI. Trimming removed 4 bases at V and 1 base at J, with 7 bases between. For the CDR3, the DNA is TGTGCCAGCAGTGTCTGGGGGAACACTGAAGCTTTCTTT. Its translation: CASSVWGNTEAFF.

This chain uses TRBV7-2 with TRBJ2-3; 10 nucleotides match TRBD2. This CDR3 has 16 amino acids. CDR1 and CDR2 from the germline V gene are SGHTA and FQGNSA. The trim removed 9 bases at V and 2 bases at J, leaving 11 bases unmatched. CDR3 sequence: CASSPGLAPATDTQYF. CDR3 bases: TGTGCCAGTTCGCCGGGACTAGCGCCCGCCACAGATACGCAGTATTTT.

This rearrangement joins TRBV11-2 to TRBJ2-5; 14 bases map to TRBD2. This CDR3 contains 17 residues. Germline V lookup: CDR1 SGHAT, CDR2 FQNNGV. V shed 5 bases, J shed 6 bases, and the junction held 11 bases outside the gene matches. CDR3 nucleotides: TGTGCCAGCAGCCCTGGACCGGGACTAGCGGGGGATAAGACCCAGTACTTC. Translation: CASSPGPGLAGDKTQYF.

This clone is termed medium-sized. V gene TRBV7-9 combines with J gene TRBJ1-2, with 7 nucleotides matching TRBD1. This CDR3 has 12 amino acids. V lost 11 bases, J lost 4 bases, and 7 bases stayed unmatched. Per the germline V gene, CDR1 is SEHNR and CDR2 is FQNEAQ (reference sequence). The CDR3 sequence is CAGTGVGYGYTF. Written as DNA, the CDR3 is TGTGCCGGCACAGGGGTGGGCTATGGCTACACCTTC.